These 29 T cell receptor beta chains were all obtained from the same sample, sequenced in a study of identifying expanded T cells in peripheral blood. TCRdb's copy holds only in-frame clones and misses some; the assay was immunoSEQ multiplex PCR. The data show about 80,000 clones, around 83% seen once. Input material: blood. The receptors originated from a person between 18 and 75 years old in good health.

This clone was counted only a few times. The chain recombines TRBV6-5 with TRBJ2-7; D not certain. The CDR3 totals 13 residues. V gave up 5 bases and J gave up 3 bases, with 11 bases separating them. Germline CDR1 reads MNHEY; CDR2 reads SVGAGI. CDR3 nucleotide sequence: TGTGCCAGCAGTAACCCGGACGGCTACGAGCAGTACTTC. As protein: CASSNPDGYEQYF.

The genes are TRBV4-2 and TRBJ2-7; 8 bases are a match to TRBD1. Germline loops: CDR1 LGHNA, CDR2 YNFKEQ. This CDR3 is built from 14 residues. After removal of 3 bases from V and 3 bases from J, the junction contained 4 bases not matched to a gene. CDR3 loop: CASSQDRASYEQYF. CDR3 coding DNA: TGTGCCAGCAGCCAGGACAGGGCAAGCTACGAGCAGTACTTC.

This chain connects TRBV13 to TRBJ2-7, with D maybe TRBD1 (8 bases). This CDR3 region has 16 residues. V lost 2 bases to trimming and J lost 2 bases, with 16 bases between them. Germline loops: CDR1 PRHDT, CDR2 FYEKMQ (reference sequence). CDR3 bases: TGTGCCAGCAGCTTAATAAGGACAGGGAGGGCCTACGAGCAGTACTTC. It is translated as CASSLIRTGRAYEQYF. The full variable domain, with the rest looked up from reference TRBV13 and TRBJ2-7, is AAGVIQSPRHLIKEKRETATLKCYPIPRHDTVYWYQQGPGQDPQFLISFYEKMQSDKGSIPDRFSAQQFSDYHSELNMSSLELGDSALYFCASSLIRTGRAYEQYFGPGTRLTVT.

This clone has just one count. V and J are TRBV11-2 and TRBJ2-6, with D possibly matching TRBD1 (6 bases). V dropped 4 bases and J dropped 0 bases, with 10 bases sitting between them. This CDR3 region has 16 residues. Germline values: CDR1 SGHAT, CDR2 FQNNGV. Here the CDR3 reads CASSSQGASGANVLTF. In nucleotides, the CDR3 is TGTGCCAGCAGCTCACAGGGAGCCTCTGGGGCCAACGTCCTGACTTTC.

This rearrangement joins TRBV19 to TRBJ2-3; D remains unclear. Between the trimmed V and J ends, which lost 10 bases and 4 bases, there was a span of 3 bases. Germline lookup yields CDR1 LNHDA and CDR2 SQIVND (reference sequence). This CDR3 has 9 residues. CDR3 region: CAKADTQYF. CDR3 DNA: TGTGCCAAAGCAGATACGCAGTATTTT.

This chain connects TRBV28 to TRBJ1-2; no clear D. The V and J ends lost 5 bases and 3 bases respectively, with 10 bases between them. CDR3 length: 13 residues. Germline V gene data show CDR1 as MDHEN and CDR2 as SYDVKM. This chain's CDR3 is CASSLKGYYGYTF. The DNA of the CDR3 is TGTGCCAGCAGTCTCAAGGGCTACTATGGCTACACCTTC.

The rearrangement links TRBV4-3 to TRBJ1-3; TRBD1 matches 10 bases. Germline V gene lookup returns CDR1 LGHNA and CDR2 YSLEER. J gave up 8 bases and V 4 bases, and 8 bases lay outside the gene matches. The CDR3 sequence is 15 residues long. The CDR3 region has the DNA TGCGCCAGCAGCCCCGGGACAGGGGCCTCGGACACCATATATTTT. Residues: CASSPGTGASDTIYF.

This chain uses TRBV7-2 with TRBJ2-7, with no clear D. Trimming pared 2 bases from V and 3 bases from J, leaving 5 bases between. The CDR3 totals 12 residues. Germline V lookup: CDR1 SGHTA, CDR2 FQGNSA. For the CDR3, the DNA is TGTGCCAGCAGCTTACAGAACTACGAGCAGTACTTC. Its translation is CASSLQNYEQYF.

The J gene is TRBJ1-2, the V gene TRBV11-2, with D perhaps TRBD1 (5 bases). The length of the CDR3 is 13 residues. V was pared by 0 bases and J by 7 bases, with 9 bases between. The germline gives CDR1 SGHAT, CDR2 FQNNGV. The CDR3 sequence is CASSLDREPGYTF. The CDR3 coding sequence is TGTGCCAGCAGCTTAGACAGGGAACCTGGCTACACCTTC.

This clone appeared a few times. The J gene is TRBJ2-6, the V gene TRBV29-1; TRBD1 matches 9 bases. Germline-derived CDR1 and CDR2 are SQVTM and ANQGSEA. With V trimmed by 6 bases and J by 9 bases, 9 bases remained unmatched. The CDR3 loop spans 14 amino acids. The CDR3 loop is CSVLQGAGGNVLTF. DNA for the CDR3: TGCAGCGTACTACAGGGGGCAGGTGGCAACGTCCTGACTTTC.

V gene TRBV19 combines with J gene TRBJ2-1; possibly TRBD2 for D (6 bases). Between the trimmed V and J ends, which lost 5 bases and 8 bases, there was a span of 19 bases. Germline assignment: CDR1 LNHDA and CDR2 SQIVND (reference sequence). CDR3 length: 15 residues. The CDR3 sequence is CASSLEAGTGDEQFF. The CDR3 bases are TGTGCCAGTAGTCTTGAAGCGGGCACCGGGGATGAGCAGTTCTTC. Combining the CDR3 with reference TRBV19 and TRBJ2-1 gives the whole variable domain DGGITQSPKYLFRKEGQNVTLSCEQNLNHDAMYWYRQDPGQGLRLIYYSQIVNDFQKGDIAEGYSVSREKKESFPLTVTSAQKNPTAFYLCASSLEAGTGDEQFFGPGTRLTVL.

The chain has TRBV28 and TRBJ1-2; the D gene is possibly TRBD1 (6 bases). CDR3 length: 15 residues. The germline CDR1 and CDR2 sequences are MDHEN and SYDVKM. V dropped 1 base and J dropped 0 bases, with 9 bases sitting between them. CDR3 bases: TGTGCCAGCAGTTTATCGACAGGAGCTAACTATGGCTACACCTTC. Its protein is CASSLSTGANYGYTF.

The J gene is TRBJ2-3, the V gene TRBV5-6; 8 bases agree with TRBD1. V trimming: 4 bases; J trimming: 6 bases; junction bases outside the gene matches: 7. CDR1 and CDR2 (germline): SGHDT, YYEEEE. This CDR3 region has 14 residues. CDR3 protein: CASSDPGGQDTQYF. DNA of the CDR3: TGTGCCAGCAGCGACCCAGGGGGCCAGGATACGCAGTATTTT.

The V call is TRBV11-3, the J call TRBJ2-2; no clear D gene. Trimming pared 3 bases from V and 4 bases from J, leaving 6 bases between. This CDR3 region has 13 residues. The V gene's germline CDR1 is SGHNT and CDR2 YENEEA. The CDR3, as DNA: TGTGCCAGCAGCTTCGGAGTCACCGGGGAGCTGTTTTTT. This gives the protein CASSFGVTGELFF.

The chain has TRBV11-1 and TRBJ1-1; TRBD1 agrees at 7 bases. J was trimmed by 4 bases and V by 5 bases; bases with no gene match: 4. The CDR3 loop spans 13 amino acids. Germline CDR1 SGHAT, CDR2 FQDESV (reference sequence). The CDR3 reads CASSLQGGTEAFF. The CDR3 DNA sequence: TGTGCCAGCAGCCTCCAGGGGGGCACTGAAGCTTTCTTT.

The J gene is TRBJ2-5, the V gene TRBV19; no clear D gene. The V gene lost 4 bases and the J gene lost 4 bases, with 13 bases spanning the gap. From germline, CDR1 is LNHDA and CDR2 SQIVND (reference sequence). The CDR3 runs 14 residues. DNA of the CDR3: TGTGCCAGTAGTAACCCCTTCATGGGAGAGACCCAGTACTTC. Residues: CASSNPFMGETQYF.

The genes are TRBV13 and TRBJ2-3, with 13 bases identical to TRBD2. The CDR3 covers 19 residues. Losses at the gene ends were 3 bases for V and 0 bases for J; bases not matched to a gene: 9. Germline lookup yields CDR1 PRHDT and CDR2 FYEKMQ (reference sequence). This CDR3 is CASSFGLAGVTTSTDTQYF. The CDR3 DNA reads TGTGCCAGCAGCTTTGGACTAGCGGGGGTAACCACTAGCACAGATACGCAGTATTTT.

The chain employs TRBV27 and TRBJ1-4; perhaps TRBD1 as D (6 bases). CDR3 length: 14 residues. CDR1 and CDR2 from the germline V gene are MNHEY and SMNVEV (reference sequence). Between the trimmed V and J ends, which lost 6 bases and 3 bases, there was a span of 11 bases. In DNA form, the CDR3 reads TGTGCCAGCAGCATCAGGGGTGCTAATGAAAAACTGTTTTTT. Amino acid sequence: CASSIRGANEKLFF.

The chain uses TRBV19 and TRBJ2-7; no clear D gene. V lost 8 bases and J 2 bases, leaving 16 bases between the germline ends. The length of the CDR3 is 14 residues. Per germline, CDR1 LNHDA and CDR2 SQIVND (reference sequence). The CDR3 loop reads CASGPLGRTYEQYF. The DNA of the CDR3 is TGTGCCAGTGGGCCGCTCGGCAGAACCTACGAGCAGTACTTC.

The CDR3, as DNA: TGCGCCAGCAGCTTGACAGGGGCGACGAACACTGAAGCTTTCTTT. Translated: CASSLTGATNTEAFF. The rearrangement joins TRBV5-1 to TRBJ1-1, with 7 bases that match TRBD1. This CDR3 has 15 residues. In germline, CDR1 is SGHRS, CDR2 YFSETQ. Germline trimming cut 1 base from V and 1 base from J; bases unmatched to any gene: 4.

This clone was found once. The chain is built from TRBV7-6 and TRBJ2-7, with 7 bases that match TRBD1. The length of the CDR3 is 13 residues. Per the germline V gene, CDR1 is SGHVS and CDR2 is FNYEAQ. J gave up 4 bases and V 4 bases, and 4 bases lay outside the gene matches. The CDR3 nucleotides read TGTGCCAGCAGCTCGGACAGGAATTACGAGCAGTACTTC. Translation: CASSSDRNYEQYF.

CDR3 nucleotide sequence: TGTGCCTGGAGGGGAGGGGGGAATCAGCCCCAGCATTTT. It encodes CAWRGGGNQPQHF. The chain recombines TRBV30 with TRBJ1-5; possibly TRBD1 for D (6 bases). Germline V gene sequence: CDR1 GTSNPN, CDR2 SVGIG (reference sequence). Trimming cost V 3 bases and J 4 bases, with 10 bases left between them. The CDR3 is 13 residues long.

The chain links TRBV7-3 to TRBJ1-3; D unclear. Germline V gives CDR1 SGHTA, CDR2 FQGTGA. Trimming took off 5 bases at V and 0 bases at J, with 5 bases between the two ends. This CDR3 is built from 13 residues. The DNA for the CDR3 is TGTGCCAGCAGCGCAGACTCTGGAAACACCATATATTTT. Its protein is CASSADSGNTIYF.

This clone was detected only once. V usage is TRBV5-1 and J usage is TRBJ2-7; 9 bases are shared with TRBD1. CDR3 length equals 14 residues. In germline, CDR1 is SGHRS, CDR2 YFSETQ. Losses at the gene ends were 3 bases for V and 1 base for J; bases not matched to a gene: 2. The CDR3 loop is CASSWGQGSYEQYF. CDR3 DNA sequence: TGCGCCAGCAGCTGGGGACAGGGTTCCTACGAGCAGTACTTC.

The chain employs TRBV28 and TRBJ2-7, with D possibly matching TRBD2 (7 bases). This CDR3 comprises 16 residues. The V gene's germline CDR1 is MDHEN and CDR2 SYDVKM. With 3 bases removed from V and 1 base from J, the gap between germline ends came to 16 bases. DNA for the CDR3: TGTGCCAGCAGTTTGTCCTACAGGGAGGGATCCTACGAGCAGTACTTC. Translated, it gives CASSLSYREGSYEQYF. The variable domain in full, with the rest retrieved from reference TRBV28 and TRBJ2-7, is DVKVTQSSRYLVKRTGEKVFLECVQDMDHENMFWYRQDPGLGLRLIYFSYDVKMKEKGDIPEGYSVSREKKERFSLILESASTNQTSMYLCASSLSYREGSYEQYFGPGTRLTVT.

This rearrangement joins TRBV4-3 to TRBJ1-3; TRBD1 is a possible D gene (6 bases). The germline V gene encodes CDR1 LGHNA and CDR2 YSLEER. Trimming stripped 1 base from V and 2 bases from J, with 12 bases between. The CDR3 covers 16 residues. The CDR3 loop is CASSQGVGTTGNTIYF. The CDR3 DNA sequence: TGCGCCAGCAGCCAAGGTGTCGGGACAACTGGAAACACCATATATTTT.

The chain carries TRBV27 and TRBJ2-7; 9 bases match TRBD2. This CDR3 comprises 18 residues. The V gene end was trimmed by 10 bases and the J gene end by 7 bases; junction bases not matched to a gene: 26. Per the germline V gene, CDR1 is MNHEY and CDR2 is SMNVEV (reference sequence). The CDR3 protein is CATLRAGGRGSARGEQYF. CDR3 DNA sequence: TGTGCCACCCTTAGAGCGGGAGGACGGGGTTCCGCCAGGGGAGAGCAGTACTTC.

The V call is TRBV14, the J call TRBJ1-5; D remains unclear. V was clipped by 1 base and J by 5 bases, with 6 bases between them. The CDR3 totals 13 residues. The V gene's germline CDR1 is SGHDN and CDR2 FVKESK. CDR3 coding DNA: TGTGCCAGCAGCCAAGGGGGAGATCAGCCCCAGCATTTT. Its translation is CASSQGGDQPQHF.

This clone came up a few times. The chain joins TRBV13 to TRBJ2-1; weak D call: TRBD2 (6 bases). The CDR3 consists of 14 residues. With 5 bases removed from V and 8 bases from J, the gap between germline ends came to 16 bases. The germline CDR1 and CDR2 sequences are PRHDT and FYEKMQ (reference sequence). This chain's CDR3 is CASSPGLRLDEQFF. The CDR3 region has the DNA TGTGCCAGCAGCCCGGGACTTAGGTTGGATGAGCAGTTCTTC.